The 26 T cell receptor beta chains presented below share a single source sample, sequenced in a study of blood T cell repertoires in COVID-19. Data came from immunoSEQ multiplex PCR; TCRdb stores just in-frame clones and leaves some out. The profile shows over 150,000 clones, nearly 90% of them singletons. The sample comprised peripheral blood. The origin of the receptors is a man aged 18 to 35 who had recovered from COVID-19.

J is TRBJ1-4 and V is TRBV6-1, with D tentatively TRBD1 (5 bases). The CDR3 has 13 residues. Germline-derived CDR1 and CDR2 are MNHNS and SASEGT. V lost 2 bases and J 8 bases, leaving 9 bases between the germline ends. The CDR3 DNA follows: TGTGCCAGCAGTGAAATGCCAGGGGAAAAACTGTTTTTT. This gives the protein CASSEMPGEKLFF.

This clone was recorded a few times. In nucleotides, the CDR3 is TGTGCCAGCAGCCCCTCCTTCGGGGGTGGCAACGAGCAGTACTTC. This codes for CASSPSFGGGNEQYF. The V call is TRBV3-1 (or the pseudogene TRBV3-2), the J call TRBJ2-7, with D possibly matching TRBD2 (6 bases). The ends were cut back, 4 bases at V and 5 bases at J, with 18 bases in the middle. Germline V gene sequence: CDR1 LGHDT, CDR2 YNNKEL (reference sequence). The CDR3 sequence is 15 residues long.

The chain links TRBV9 to TRBJ2-7, with D possibly TRBD1 on 6 matching bases. CDR1 SGDLS and CDR2 YYNGEE come from the germline V gene. Trimming stripped 2 bases from V and 3 bases from J, with 15 bases between. The CDR3 totals 15 residues. CDR3 DNA sequence: TGTGCCAGCAGCGTGCAGACAGGCCCCCTCTACGAGCAGTACTTC. It translates to CASSVQTGPLYEQYF. The full variable domain, its missing parts supplied by reference TRBV9 and TRBJ2-7, is DSGVTQTPKHLITATGQRVTLRCSPRSGDLSVYWYQQSLDQGLQFLIQYYNGEERAKGNILERFSAQQFPDLHSELNLSSLELGDSALYFCASSVQTGPLYEQYFGPGTRLTVT.

This clone was recorded a few times. J is TRBJ2-1 and V is TRBV14, with 12 bases that match TRBD2. This CDR3 is built from 13 residues. Germline V gives CDR1 SGHDN, CDR2 FVKESK. The junction had 2 bases not matched to a gene; V was cut back by 0 bases and J by 14 bases. The CDR3 DNA follows: TGTGCCAGCAGCCAAGACCCTAGCGGGGGGGAGTTCTTC. This encodes CASSQDPSGGEFF.

The chain employs TRBV2 and TRBJ2-2; D is ambiguous. Germline assignment: CDR1 SNHLY and CDR2 FYNNEI. Trimming removed 6 bases at V and 2 bases at J, with 7 bases between. This CDR3 has 13 residues. CDR3 nucleotides: TGTGCCAGCAGGTCAATCAACACCGGGGAGCTGTTTTTT. The encoded protein is CASRSINTGELFF.

The rearrangement uses TRBV16 and TRBJ1-5; D might be TRBD1 (5 bases). The CDR3 covers 14 residues. The germline V and J ends were trimmed by 3 bases and 2 bases, with 8 bases remaining between them. Germline V gene lookup returns CDR1 KGHSY and CDR2 FQNENV. The CDR3 sequence is CASSQGGGNQPQHF. CDR3 in DNA: TGTGCCAGCAGCCAGGGGGGAGGCAATCAGCCCCAGCATTTT.

The V gene is TRBV6-2 or TRBV6-3, the J gene TRBJ2-5, with 7 bases aligning to TRBD2. V lost 2 bases and J lost 5; bases outside the gene matches: 11. Germline lookup yields CDR1 MNHEY and CDR2 SVGEGT. The length of the CDR3 is 16 residues. CDR3 protein: CASSYGTSVVSETQYF. CDR3 in DNA: TGTGCCAGCAGTTACGGAACTAGCGTAGTTTCGGAGACCCAGTACTTC.

The J gene is TRBJ1-1, the V gene TRBV2; D might be TRBD1 (5 bases). The CDR3 contains 14 residues. The V end lost 6 bases, the J end lost 1 base, and 12 bases lay between the germline ends. Germline V gives CDR1 SNHLY, CDR2 FYNNEI. The CDR3 is CASREGPTNTEAFF. The CDR3 bases are TGTGCCAGCAGGGAGGGACCGACGAACACTGAAGCTTTCTTT.

The chain couples TRBV6-2 or TRBV6-3 to TRBJ1-5; 12 bases are shared with TRBD1. The germline V gene has CDR1 MNHEY and CDR2 SVGEGT. This CDR3 contains 15 residues. The V gene end was trimmed by 5 bases and the J gene end by 9 bases; junction bases not matched to a gene: 8. Written as DNA, the CDR3 is TGTGCCAGCAGTGGGGACAGGGGGCGCGTAGGGCCCCAGCATTTT. This translates into CASSGDRGRVGPQHF.

A single count supports this clone. The genes are TRBV11-2 and TRBJ2-5, with D maybe TRBD1 (5 bases). CDR1 is SGHAT and CDR2 is FQNNGV in the germline V gene. This CDR3 has 15 amino acids. Trimming removed 4 bases at V and 1 base at J, with 13 bases between. In DNA form, the CDR3 reads TGTGCCAGCAGCTATACCGCAGGGTTCCAAGAGACCCAGTACTTC. Its translation: CASSYTAGFQETQYF.

CDR3 loop: CASGNREGETQYF. CDR3 nucleotides: TGTGCCAGCGGAAACAGGGAGGGGGAGACCCAGTACTTC. This rearrangement joins TRBV27 to TRBJ2-5; D perhaps matches TRBD2 (7 bases). Germline CDR1 reads MNHEY; CDR2 reads SMNVEV (reference sequence). The length of the CDR3 is 13 residues. V was clipped by 8 bases and J by 5 bases, with 15 bases between them.

The chain couples TRBV5-1 to TRBJ2-1; 12 bases are a match to TRBD2. Losses at the gene ends were 5 bases for V and 5 bases for J; bases not matched to a gene: 2. From germline, CDR1 is SGHRS and CDR2 YFSETQ. The CDR3 has 14 amino acids. CDR3 residues: CASRTSGRDNEQFF. The CDR3 DNA follows: TGCGCCAGCAGGACTAGCGGGAGAGACAATGAGCAGTTCTTC. Using reference TRBV5-1 and TRBJ2-1 for the parts outside the CDR3, the full variable domain is KAGVTQTPRYLIKTRGQQVTLSCSPISGHRSVSWYQQTPGQGLQFLFEYFSETQRNKGNFPGRFSGRQFSNSRSEMNVSTLELGDSALYLCASRTSGRDNEQFFGPGTRLTVL.

The chain recombines TRBV27 with TRBJ1-6, with D unresolved. Germline CDR1 MNHEY, CDR2 SMNVEV (reference sequence). V was cut by 4 bases and J by 8 bases, with 12 bases left in between. This CDR3 has 14 amino acids. The CDR3 spells CASSSSPGDSPLHF. CDR3 bases: TGTGCCAGCAGTTCTAGCCCCGGGGATTCACCCCTCCACTTT.

The CDR3 region is CASSWGLAGGPGADTQYF. DNA for the CDR3: TGTGCCAGCAGCTGGGGACTAGCGGGAGGGCCTGGGGCAGATACGCAGTATTTT. The V gene is TRBV13, the J gene TRBJ2-3, with 16 positions matching TRBD2. The V gene end was trimmed by 4 bases and the J gene end by 4 bases; junction bases not matched to a gene: 8. CDR1 and CDR2 from the germline V gene are PRHDT and FYEKMQ (reference sequence). This CDR3 is 18 amino acids long.

The chain combines TRBV7-6 with TRBJ1-2; the D gene is possibly TRBD1 (6 bases). From germline, CDR1 is SGHVS and CDR2 FNYEAQ. The CDR3 has 13 residues. Trimming took off 4 bases at V and 8 bases at J, with 14 bases between the two ends. The CDR3 nucleotides are TGTGCCAGCAGCTCCACAGGGCTGGAAGGCTACACCTTC. Translated, it gives CASSSTGLEGYTF.

The chain combines TRBV5-1 with TRBJ1-3; D is undetermined. The germline V and J ends were trimmed by 3 bases and 0 bases, with 10 bases remaining between them. The CDR3 is 15 amino acids. Per germline, CDR1 SGHRS and CDR2 YFSETQ. CDR3 in amino acids: CASSSTQLSGNTIYF. In DNA, the CDR3 is TGCGCCAGCAGCTCGACTCAACTCTCTGGAAACACCATATATTTT. The full variable domain, in which reference TRBV5-1 and TRBJ1-3 provide the parts outside the CDR3, is KAGVTQTPRYLIKTRGQQVTLSCSPISGHRSVSWYQQTPGQGLQFLFEYFSETQRNKGNFPGRFSGRQFSNSRSEMNVSTLELGDSALYLCASSSTQLSGNTIYFGEGSWLTVV.

This chain links TRBV5-4 with TRBJ2-1; 9 bases are a match to TRBD2. This CDR3 is built from 13 residues. The germline gives CDR1 SGHNT, CDR2 YYREEE (reference sequence). With V trimmed by 10 bases and J by 4 bases, 6 bases remained unmatched. CDR3: CAAGGRGYNEQFF. CDR3 nucleotides: TGTGCCGCTGGCGGGAGGGGGTACAATGAGCAGTTCTTC.

The chain links TRBV4-1 to TRBJ2-7; D unclear. This CDR3 contains 14 residues. V lost 0 bases and J 2 bases, leaving 8 bases between the germline ends. Per the germline V gene, CDR1 is MGHRA and CDR2 is YSYEKL. As DNA, the CDR3 is TGCGCCAGCAGCCAAGAACAGATACCCTACGAGCAGTACTTC. This codes for CASSQEQIPYEQYF.

This clone is a singleton in its sample. V gene TRBV19 combines with J gene TRBJ2-7, with 7 bases aligning to TRBD2. This CDR3 is 14 amino acids long. With 7 bases clipped from V and 3 bases from J, the junction kept 9 bases outside the gene matches. Germline V lookup: CDR1 LNHDA, CDR2 SQIVND (reference sequence). The CDR3 DNA is TGTGCCAGTAAGGGCAGTCTAGCGGACTACGAGCAGTACTTC. Amino acid sequence: CASKGSLADYEQYF.

The CDR3 loop reads CASSLAGQVPGELFF. CDR3 DNA sequence: TGTGCCAGCAGCTTGGCAGGGCAGGTACCCGGGGAGCTGTTTTTT. This sequence joins TRBV5-5 and TRBJ2-2; D possibly corresponds to TRBD1 (5 bases). V shed 0 bases and J shed 6 bases, with 12 bases lying between them. This CDR3 has 15 residues. CDR1 is SGHKS, CDR2 YYEKEE, per germline (reference sequence).

The chain combines TRBV11-2 with TRBJ2-1; TRBD2 agrees at 9 bases. This CDR3 is built from 16 residues. Trimming cost V 1 base and J 7 bases; bases outside gene matches: 8. Germline lookup yields CDR1 SGHAT and CDR2 FQNNGV. The chain's CDR3 is CASSLAVRLAVNEQFF. CDR3 coding DNA: TGTGCCAGCAGCTTAGCGGTCAGACTAGCGGTGAATGAGCAGTTCTTC.

V usage is TRBV5-1 and J usage is TRBJ2-2; D is undetermined. CDR1 and CDR2 from the germline V gene are SGHRS and YFSETQ. The ends were cut back, 4 bases at V and 1 base at J, with 14 bases in the middle. This CDR3 contains 16 residues. The CDR3 spells CASSTYSPENTGELFF. The CDR3 nucleotides are TGCGCCAGCAGCACGTACAGCCCCGAGAACACCGGGGAGCTGTTTTTT.

The genes are TRBV6-2 or TRBV6-3 and TRBJ2-2, with 12 bases that match TRBD2. Germline V gives CDR1 MNHEY, CDR2 SVGEGT. The CDR3 is made up of 15 amino acids. The V segment lost 6 bases and the J segment 6 bases; nucleotides outside the gene matches: 5. CDR3 nucleotide sequence: TGTGCCAGCAGCCAAAGACTAGCGGGAGCCGGGGAGCTGTTTTTT. As protein: CASSQRLAGAGELFF.

Only one count was recorded for this clone. The chain is built from TRBV2 and TRBJ2-5; the match to TRBD2 covers 9 bases. This CDR3 is 17 amino acids long. V dropped 2 bases and J dropped 5; count of bases not matched to a gene: 12. Germline V gene lookup returns CDR1 SNHLY and CDR2 FYNNEI. CDR3 loop: CASSERGRVAGDETQYF. In DNA, the CDR3 is TGTGCCAGCAGTGAACGGGGGAGGGTAGCGGGAGACGAGACCCAGTACTTC.

The rearrangement links TRBV4-3 to TRBJ2-1; 7 bases are shared with TRBD2. With 0 bases clipped from V and 4 bases from J, the junction kept 9 bases outside the gene matches. The germline V gene has CDR1 LGHNA and CDR2 YSLEER. The CDR3 is made up of 17 amino acids. In DNA form, the CDR3 reads TGCGCCAGCAGCCAAGATGTTGGCCGAGCGGGATACAATGAGCAGTTCTTC. Translating gives CASSQDVGRAGYNEQFF.

The rearrangement uses TRBV7-3 and TRBJ1-1; possibly TRBD1 for D (5 bases). V lost 2 bases and J lost 5, with 9 bases in between. Germline CDR1 and CDR2: SGHTA and FQGTGA. CDR3 length: 13 residues. DNA of the CDR3: TGTGCCAGCAGCTTAGCCAGGGTGACTGAAGCTTTCTTT. Protein sequence: CASSLARVTEAFF.